Many counts were recorded for the clone carrying this T cell receptor (beta chain). This specimen comes from a study of T-cell reconstitution after alpha-beta-depleted transplantation in children. The TCRbeta library was prepared with unique molecular identifiers. TCRdb called the PCR reads again in MiXCR, with one record for every CDR3 protein. The sample lists some 600,000 distinct CDR3 sequences, roughly 15% occurring once. Between the trimmed V and J ends, which lost 0 bases and 3 bases, there was a span of 14 bases. The CDR3 consists of 15 residues. The V gene's germline CDR1 is DFQATT and CDR2 SNEGSKA (reference sequence).

The sequencing here drew on PBMCs from the stem cell graft donor, taken from the stem cell graft. J is TRBJ1-1 and V is TRBV20-1; D is ambiguous. This sequence originates from a human donor who donated a stem cell graft to a child with acute myeloid leukemia. The CDR3 sequence is CSARDLRALDTEAFF. In DNA form, the CDR3 reads TGCAGTGCTAGAGATCTCCGGGCACTGGACACTGAAGCTTTCTTT.